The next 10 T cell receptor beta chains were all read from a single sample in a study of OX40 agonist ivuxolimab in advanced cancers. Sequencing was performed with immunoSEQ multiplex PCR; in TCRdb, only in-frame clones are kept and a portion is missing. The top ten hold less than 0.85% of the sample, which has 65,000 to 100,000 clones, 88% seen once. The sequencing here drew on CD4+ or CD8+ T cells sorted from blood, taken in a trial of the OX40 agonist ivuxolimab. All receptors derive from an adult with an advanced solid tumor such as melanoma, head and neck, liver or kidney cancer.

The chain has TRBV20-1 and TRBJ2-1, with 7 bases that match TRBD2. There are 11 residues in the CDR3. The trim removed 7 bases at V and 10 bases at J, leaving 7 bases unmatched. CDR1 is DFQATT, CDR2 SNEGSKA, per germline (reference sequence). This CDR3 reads CSDGGRGEQFF. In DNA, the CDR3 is TGCAGTGATGGCGGGAGAGGCGAGCAGTTCTTC.

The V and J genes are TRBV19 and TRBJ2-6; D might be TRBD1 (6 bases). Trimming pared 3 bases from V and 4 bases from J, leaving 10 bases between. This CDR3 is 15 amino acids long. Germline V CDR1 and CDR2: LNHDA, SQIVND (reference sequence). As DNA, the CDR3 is TGTGCCAGTAGTATTAACAGGGCCGGGGCCAACGTCCTGACTTTC. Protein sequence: CASSINRAGANVLTF.

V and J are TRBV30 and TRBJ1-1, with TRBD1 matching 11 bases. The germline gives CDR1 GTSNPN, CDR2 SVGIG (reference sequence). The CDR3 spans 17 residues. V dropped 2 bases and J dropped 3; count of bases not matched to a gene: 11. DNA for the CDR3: TGTGCCTGGAGTCCCTGGACAGGGGGCGATCGGGACACTGAAGCTTTCTTT. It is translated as CAWSPWTGGDRDTEAFF.

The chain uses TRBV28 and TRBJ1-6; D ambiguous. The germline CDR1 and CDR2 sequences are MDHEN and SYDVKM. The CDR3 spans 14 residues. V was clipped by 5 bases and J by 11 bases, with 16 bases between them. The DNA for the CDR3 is TGTGCCAGCAGTCCCCGAAGACACGCGACACCCCTCCACTTT. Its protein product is CASSPRRHATPLHF.

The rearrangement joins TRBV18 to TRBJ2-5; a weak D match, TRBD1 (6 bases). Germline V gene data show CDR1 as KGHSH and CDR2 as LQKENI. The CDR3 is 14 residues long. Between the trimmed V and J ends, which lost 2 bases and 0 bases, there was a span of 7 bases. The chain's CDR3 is CASSPRTDQETQYF. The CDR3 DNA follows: TGTGCCAGCTCACCAAGGACAGACCAAGAGACCCAGTACTTC.

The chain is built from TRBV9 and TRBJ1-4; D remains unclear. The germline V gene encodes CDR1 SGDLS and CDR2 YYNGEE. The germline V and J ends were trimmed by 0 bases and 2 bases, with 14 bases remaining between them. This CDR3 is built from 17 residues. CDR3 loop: CASSVGPVRATNEKLFF. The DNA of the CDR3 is TGTGCCAGCAGCGTAGGCCCCGTAAGGGCCACTAATGAAAAACTGTTTTTT. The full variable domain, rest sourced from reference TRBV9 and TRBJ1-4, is DSGVTQTPKHLITATGQRVTLRCSPRSGDLSVYWYQQSLDQGLQFLIQYYNGEERAKGNILERFSAQQFPDLHSELNLSSLELGDSALYFCASSVGPVRATNEKLFFGSGTQLSVL.

CDR3 protein: CASSLVGLGSGNTEAFF. Here the CDR3 DNA reads TGTGCCAGCAGCTTAGTGGGGCTGGGCAGTGGGAACACTGAAGCTTTCTTT. The rearrangement joins TRBV7-2 to TRBJ1-1, with D maybe TRBD1 (5 bases). Germline CDR1 is SGHTA and CDR2 is FQGNSA. Trimming stripped 1 base from V and 1 base from J, with 16 bases between. This CDR3 contains 17 residues.

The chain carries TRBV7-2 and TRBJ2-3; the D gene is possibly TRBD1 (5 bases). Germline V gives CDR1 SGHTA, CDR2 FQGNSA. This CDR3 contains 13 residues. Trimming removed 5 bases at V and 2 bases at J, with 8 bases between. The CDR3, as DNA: TGTGCCAGCAGCCTGGGGCACACAGATACGCAGTATTTT. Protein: CASSLGHTDTQYF.

The CDR3 here is CASSPSRGTDTQYF. The CDR3 nucleotides read TGTGCCAGCAGCCCCTCCCGAGGGACAGATACGCAGTATTTT. V and J are TRBV7-9 and TRBJ2-3; a possible D gene is TRBD2 (5 bases). CDR3 length: 14 amino acids. CDR1 is SEHNR, CDR2 FQNEAQ, per germline (reference sequence). The ends were cut back, 5 bases at V and 3 bases at J, with 12 bases in the middle.

In DNA form, the CDR3 reads TGTGCCACCCCGCACAATAAACAGGGGGCGAACACCGGGGAGCTGTTTTTT. As protein: CATPHNKQGANTGELFF. V usage is TRBV7-9 and J usage is TRBJ2-2; 8 bases are shared with TRBD1. Losses at the gene ends were 10 bases for V and 0 bases for J; bases not matched to a gene: 13. The CDR3 has 17 residues. Germline CDR1 SEHNR, CDR2 FQNEAQ (reference sequence).